The 14 T cell receptor beta chains below were found in one sample sequenced in a study of T cells in Graves' hyperthyroidism and ophthalmopathy. Template material for amplifying TCR beta CDR3 regions consisted of RNA transcripts. The HTBI primer set was used in a first-round RT-PCR of the TCR CDR3. TCRdb re-analysed the multiplex PCR reads in MiXCR, keeping a single row per CDR3 protein. This sample has about 500,000 distinct CDR3 sequences; around 15% occur once, and the top ten carry under 20%. The sample was blood. The receptors come from a woman between 18 and 29 years old with Graves' hyperthyroidism.

With respect to this clonotype: This clone may be a read error of a much larger clone one base away. The chain employs TRBV6-1 and TRBJ2-3, with D possibly TRBD1 on 7 matching bases. Germline V gene data show CDR1 as MNHNS and CDR2 as SASEGT. V lost 3 bases and J lost 3, with 16 bases in between. The CDR3 length is 16 residues. CDR3 DNA: TGTGCCAGCAGTGATTACGGTCAGGGGGGAACAGATACGCAGTATTTT. This encodes CASSDYGQGGTDTQYF.

This chain links TRBV5-1 with TRBJ2-1; D might be TRBD2 (5 bases). In germline, CDR1 is SGHRS, CDR2 YFSETQ. Trimming removed 2 bases from V and 6 bases from J, with 15 bases in between. The CDR3 covers 15 residues. CDR3 in DNA: TGCGCCAGCAGCTTAGTCCGGGAAAGGATCAATGAGCAGTTCTTC. Protein sequence: CASSLVRERINEQFF.

This clonotype was detected ten times or more. CDR3 sequence: CASSLAPTGNTEAFF. Written as DNA, the CDR3 is TGCGCCAGCAGCTTGGCCCCAACAGGGAACACTGAAGCTTTCTTT. This chain links TRBV5-1 with TRBJ1-1, with D possibly TRBD1 on 5 matching bases. In germline, CDR1 is SGHRS, CDR2 YFSETQ. This CDR3 region has 15 residues. V lost 0 bases to trimming and J lost 1 base, with 10 bases between them.

This clonotype showed up many times. The chain has TRBV12-5 and TRBJ1-5, with 8 bases that match TRBD1. Losses at the gene ends were 6 bases for V and 2 bases for J; bases not matched to a gene: 6. Germline values: CDR1 LGHNT, CDR2 FRNRAP. The CDR3 totals 15 residues. The CDR3 loop reads CASGSSGQGNQPQHF. The CDR3 nucleotides are TGTGCTAGTGGGTCGTCGGGACAGGGCAATCAGCCCCAGCATTTT.

This clonotype has ten or more counts. The chain couples TRBV13 to TRBJ1-1; D ambiguous. CDR1 PRHDT and CDR2 FYEKMQ come from the germline V gene (reference sequence). The CDR3 consists of 15 residues. Trimming removed 5 bases at V and 6 bases at J, with 19 bases between. CDR3 sequence reads: CASSPNTYFGAEAFF. DNA of the CDR3: TGTGCCAGCAGCCCAAATACTTATTTCGGGGCTGAAGCTTTCTTT.

Notes on this clonotype: One end of the junction does not line up with germline, which may come from a read error. The chain employs TRBV5-1 and TRBJ1-5, with no clear D. This CDR3 spans 15 amino acids. The V gene's germline CDR1 is SGHRS and CDR2 YFSETQ. CDR3 bases: TGTGCCAGCAGCCGCGACGGAATTAGCAATCAGCCCCAGCATTTT. It yields the protein CASSRDGISNQPQHF.

The CDR3 sequence: CASSRTLSNQPQHF. Here the CDR3 DNA reads TGTGCCAGCAGCCGTACCCTGAGCAATCAGCCCCAGCATTTT. The chain joins TRBV6-1 to TRBJ1-5; D ambiguous. The ends were cut back, 6 bases at V and 1 base at J, with 10 bases in the middle. Germline assignment: CDR1 MNHNS and CDR2 SASEGT. This CDR3 region has 14 residues.

For this clonotype: This may come from a read error, since a much larger clone is one base off. The chain couples TRBV27 to TRBJ1-6; TRBD1 is a possible D gene (6 bases). V was shortened by 1 base and J by 9 bases, with 13 bases between the two germline ends. Germline CDR1 MNHEY, CDR2 SMNVEV (reference sequence). This CDR3 has 15 amino acids. CDR3 sequence: CASSLFPGDSSPLHF. The CDR3 DNA is TGTGCCAGCAGTTTATTTCCAGGGGATAGTTCACCCCTCCACTTT.

At least ten counts were recorded for this clonotype. This rearrangement joins TRBV20-1 to TRBJ1-2, with 10 bases fitting TRBD1. Trimming took 3 bases from V and 6 from J; bases not matched to a gene: 13. This CDR3 has 16 residues. From germline, CDR1 is DFQATT and CDR2 SNEGSKA (reference sequence). DNA of the CDR3: TGCAGTGCTAGCATTAGAAAGGGACAGGGGAACGATGGCTACACCTTC. Amino acid sequence: CSASIRKGQGNDGYTF.

The chain joins TRBV10-1 to TRBJ2-1, with D maybe TRBD1 (6 bases). Germline V gene sequence: CDR1 WNHNN, CDR2 SYGVQD (reference sequence). The CDR3 spans 15 residues. V lost 3 bases, J lost 4 bases, and 13 bases lay in between. The CDR3 coding sequence is TGCGCCAGCAGTGACGCCGGGACACCATACAATGAGCAGTTCTTC. This encodes CASSDAGTPYNEQFF.

The sample holds many counts of this clonotype. This rearrangement joins TRBV12-3 or TRBV12-4 to TRBJ1-4; 8 bases align to TRBD1. This CDR3 region has 16 residues. J gave up 5 bases and V 0 bases, and 5 bases lay outside the gene matches. The chain's CDR3 is CASSLALGQVNEKLFF. The DNA for the CDR3 is TGTGCCAGCAGTTTAGCGCTGGGACAGGTGAATGAAAAACTGTTTTTT.

This clonotype was detected only a few times. The rearrangement joins TRBV9 to TRBJ2-5; a possible D gene is TRBD1 (6 bases). The V gene lost 5 bases and the J gene lost 4 bases, with 15 bases spanning the gap. The CDR3 covers 14 residues. The germline gives CDR1 SGDLS, CDR2 YYNGEE. CDR3 nucleotides: TGTGCCAGCAGGGCCAACAGGGAAGGAGAGACCCAGTACTTC. Translated, it gives CASRANREGETQYF.

Many counts were recorded for this clonotype. The chain employs TRBV20-1 and TRBJ2-7, with 7 nucleotides matching TRBD2. V trimming: 0 bases; J trimming: 6 bases; junction bases outside the gene matches: 8. The CDR3 covers 14 residues. Germline loops: CDR1 DFQATT, CDR2 SNEGSKA (reference sequence). In nucleotides, the CDR3 is TGCAGTGCTAGAGATGAGGCGGGAGTCACCGAGCAGTACTTC. It translates to CSARDEAGVTEQYF.

This clonotype was picked up many times. The CDR3 reads CASSIGTVTNYGYTF. The DNA for the CDR3 is TGTGCCAGCAGCATCGGGACCGTAACTAACTATGGCTACACCTTC. The rearrangement joins TRBV11-1 to TRBJ1-2, with D possibly matching TRBD1 (5 bases). Germline CDR1 and CDR2: SGHAT and FQDESV (reference sequence). With 5 bases removed from V and 0 bases from J, the gap between germline ends came to 13 bases. This CDR3 is built from 15 residues. The full variable domain, in which reference TRBV11-1 and TRBJ1-2 provide the parts outside the CDR3, is EAEVAQSPRYKITEKSQAVAFWCDPISGHATLYWYRQILGQGPELLVQFQDESVVDDSQLPKDRFSAERLKGVDSTLKIQPAELGDSAMYLCASSIGTVTNYGYTFGSGTRLTVV.